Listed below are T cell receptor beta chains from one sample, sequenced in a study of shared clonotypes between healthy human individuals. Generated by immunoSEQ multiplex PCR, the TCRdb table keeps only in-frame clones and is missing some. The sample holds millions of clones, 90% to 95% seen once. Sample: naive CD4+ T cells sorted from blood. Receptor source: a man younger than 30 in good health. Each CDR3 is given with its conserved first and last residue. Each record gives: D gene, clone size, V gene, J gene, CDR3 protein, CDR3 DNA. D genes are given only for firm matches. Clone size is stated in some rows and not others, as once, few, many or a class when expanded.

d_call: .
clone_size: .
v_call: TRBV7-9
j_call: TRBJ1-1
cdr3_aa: CASTLGESMNTEAFF
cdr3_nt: TGTGCCAGCACCCTCGGAGAGAGCATGAACACTGAAGCTTTCTTT

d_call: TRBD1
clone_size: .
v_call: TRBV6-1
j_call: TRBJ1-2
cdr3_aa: CASRTGNGYTF
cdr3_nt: TGTGCCAGCAGGACAGGGAATGGCTACACCTTC

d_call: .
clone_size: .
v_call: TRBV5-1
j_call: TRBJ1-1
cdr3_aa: CATNVNGGRNTEAFF
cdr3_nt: TGCGCCACCAACGTAAATGGAGGGAGGAACACTGAAGCTTTCTTT

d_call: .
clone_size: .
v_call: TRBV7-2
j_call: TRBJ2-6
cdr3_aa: CASSPTEVWVSSGANVLTF
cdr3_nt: TGTGCCAGCAGCCCGACGGAGGTCTGGGTCTCCTCTGGGGCCAACGTCCTGACTTTC

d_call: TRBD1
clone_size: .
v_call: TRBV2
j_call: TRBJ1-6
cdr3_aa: CASSVESGGTGGNSPLHF
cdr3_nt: TGTGCCAGCAGTGTGGAAAGTGGGGGAACAGGGGGAAATTCACCCCTCCACTTT

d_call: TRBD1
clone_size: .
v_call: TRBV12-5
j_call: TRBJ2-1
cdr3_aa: CASGLSTGAPSYNEQFF
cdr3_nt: TGTGCTAGTGGTTTGTCAACAGGGGCCCCCTCCTACAATGAGCAGTTCTTC

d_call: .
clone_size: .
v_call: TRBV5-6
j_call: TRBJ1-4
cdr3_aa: CASSLGGVYTPFF
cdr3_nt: TGTGCCAGCAGCTTAGGGGGGGTGTACACTCCATTTTTT

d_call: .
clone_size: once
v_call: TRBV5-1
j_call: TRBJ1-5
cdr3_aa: CASSLEGVSNQPQHF
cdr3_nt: TGCGCCAGCAGCTTGGAAGGGGTAAGCAATCAGCCCCAGCATTTT

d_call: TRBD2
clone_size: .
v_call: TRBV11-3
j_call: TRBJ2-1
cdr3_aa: CASSKAGSYNEQFF
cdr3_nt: TGTGCCAGCAGTAAAGCGGGATCCTACAATGAGCAGTTCTTC

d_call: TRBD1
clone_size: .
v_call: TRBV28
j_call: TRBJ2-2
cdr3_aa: CASNPGDRRANTGELFF
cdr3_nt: TGTGCCAGCAATCCCGGGGACAGACGAGCGAACACCGGGGAGCTGTTTTTT

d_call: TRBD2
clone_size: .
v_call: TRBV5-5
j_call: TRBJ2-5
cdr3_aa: CASSLGWKGGQETQYF
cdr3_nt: TGTGCCAGCAGCTTGGGGTGGAAGGGAGGGCAAGAGACCCAGTACTTC

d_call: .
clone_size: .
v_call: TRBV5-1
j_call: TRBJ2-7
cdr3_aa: CASSTGGAGRGKYF
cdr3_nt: TGCGCCAGCAGCACCGGCGGAGCGGGCCGGGGGAAGTACTTC

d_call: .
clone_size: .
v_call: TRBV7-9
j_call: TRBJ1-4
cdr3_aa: CASSQKLEFNEKLFF
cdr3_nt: TGTGCCAGCAGCCAGAAACTCGAGTTTAATGAAAAACTGTTTTTT

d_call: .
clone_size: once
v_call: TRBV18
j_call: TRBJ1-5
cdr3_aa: CATGTSNQPQHF
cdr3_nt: TGTGCCACCGGGACCAGCAATCAGCCCCAGCATTTT

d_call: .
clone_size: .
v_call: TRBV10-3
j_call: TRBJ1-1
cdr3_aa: CAISEGREGTEAFF
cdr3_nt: TGTGCCATCAGTGAGGGCAGGGAGGGAACTGAAGCTTTCTTT

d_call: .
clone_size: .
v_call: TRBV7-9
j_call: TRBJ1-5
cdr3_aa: CASSLVGVGGNQPQHF
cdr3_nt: TGTGCCAGCAGCTTAGTGGGGGTTGGGGGCAATCAGCCCCAGCATTTT

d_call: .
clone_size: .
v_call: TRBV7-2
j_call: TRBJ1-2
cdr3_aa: CASSFTQANYGYTF
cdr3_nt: TGTGCCAGCAGCTTCACACAGGCGAACTATGGCTACACCTTC

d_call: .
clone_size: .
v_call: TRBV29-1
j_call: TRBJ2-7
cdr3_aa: CSVEDPRDYEQYF
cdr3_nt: TGCAGCGTTGAAGATCCGCGGGACTACGAGCAGTACTTC

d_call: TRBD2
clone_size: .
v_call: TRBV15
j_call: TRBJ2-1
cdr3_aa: CATSRGGTSNEQFF
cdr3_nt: TGTGCCACCAGCAGAGGGGGGACTAGCAATGAGCAGTTCTTC

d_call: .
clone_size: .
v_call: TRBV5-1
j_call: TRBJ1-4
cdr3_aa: CASSLGREGEKLFF
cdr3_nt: TGCGCCAGCAGCTTGGGGAGGGAAGGAGAAAAACTGTTTTTT

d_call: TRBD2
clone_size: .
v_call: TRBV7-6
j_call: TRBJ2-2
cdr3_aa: CASSSRTSGIGGELFF
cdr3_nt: TGTGCCAGCAGCTCCCGGACTAGCGGGATAGGCGGGGAGCTGTTTTTT